The rows below give T cell receptor beta chains drawn from one sample of a study of T cell repertoires in ileal Crohn's disease. Here immunoSEQ multiplex PCR was the method, and the copy in TCRdb shows in-frame clones only, minus some. The sample holds about 13,000 clones; roughly 80% are singletons and the top ten take roughly 18%. The sample was ileal tissue. The receptor set was obtained from an adult with Crohn's disease. The CDR3 runs from the conserved cysteine through the conserved F or W. Each record gives: J gene, D gene, clone size, V gene, CDR3 protein, CDR3 DNA. A D gene is named only where the DNA matches it firmly. The size entry is marked missing in some rows and otherwise reads once, few, many or a size class.

TRBJ2-7 | - | - | TRBV29-1 | CSADGAGAHEQYF | TGCAGCGCCGATGGCGCAGGGGCTCACGAGCAGTACTTC
TRBJ2-3 | TRBD2 | - | TRBV6-5 | CASSYGAGEGDTQYF | TGTGCCAGCAGTTACGGTGCGGGAGAAGGCGATACGCAGTATTTT
TRBJ1-1 | TRBD1 | - | TRBV19 | CASSPPGGNTEAFF | TGTGCCAGTAGTCCGCCAGGGGGGAACACTGAAGCTTTCTTT
TRBJ1-2 | TRBD1 | - | TRBV11-2 | CASSSSGTGLRTF | TGTGCCAGCAGCTCATCCGGGACAGGGTTAAGGACCTTC
TRBJ1-2 | TRBD1 | few | TRBV27 | CASSFSGQGHHTF | TGTGCCAGCAGTTTTTCCGGACAGGGTCATCACACCTTC
TRBJ2-2 | TRBD1 | - | TRBV7-8 | CASSLVLRQGGTGELFF | TGTGCCAGCAGCTTAGTACTGAGACAGGGCGGCACCGGGGAGCTGTTTTTT
TRBJ1-4 | - | - | TRBV6-4 | CASSDSAEGAQLFF | TGTGCCAGCAGTGACTCAGCCGAAGGAGCGCAACTGTTTTTT
TRBJ2-7 | - | few | TRBV28 | CASSSPQTASAYEQYF | TGTGCCAGCAGTTCGCCCCAGACTGCCAGCGCATACGAGCAGTACTTC
TRBJ2-7 | TRBD2 | - | TRBV11-2 | CASSQKPLTSVSYEQYF | TGTGCCAGCAGCCAGAAACCCTTGACTAGCGTCTCCTACGAGCAGTACTTC
TRBJ2-7 | - | - | TRBV29-1 | CSVAMSSYEQYF | TGCAGCGTCGCCATGAGCTCCTACGAGCAGTACTTC
TRBJ2-7 | TRBD1 | - | TRBV6-5 | CASRQGQVTYF | TGTGCCAGCAGACAGGGACAGGTTACGTACTTC
TRBJ1-6 | - | - | TRBV6-1 | CASSDGRSNSPLHF | TGTGCCAGCAGTGACGGTCGTTCGAATTCACCCCTCCACTTT
TRBJ1-5 | - | - | TRBV27 | CASSYRAGGVLDQPQHF | TGTGCCAGCAGTTATAGGGCGGGCGGGGTTTTGGATCAGCCCCAGCATTTT
TRBJ2-3 | TRBD2 | - | TRBV10-3 | CAISEPGLAGGRTDTQYF | TGTGCCATCAGTGAACCGGGACTAGCGGGAGGGCGTACAGATACGCAGTATTTT
TRBJ2-2 | TRBD2 | - | TRBV7-2 | CASSYNGGGRGTGELFF | TGTGCCAGCAGCTATAACGGCGGGGGGCGAGGGACCGGGGAGCTGTTTTTT
TRBJ2-7 | TRBD1 | - | TRBV19 | CASNDPRQGNSYEQYF | TGTGCCAGTAACGATCCCCGACAGGGGAACTCCTACGAGCAGTACTTC
TRBJ2-4 | - | - | TRBV6-5 | CASSYGRQGQNIQYF | TGTGCCAGCAGTTACGGGAGGCAAGGACAAAACATTCAGTACTTC
TRBJ2-7 | TRBD2 | - | TRBV7-8 | CASSPRTSGNIYEQYF | TGTGCCAGCAGCCCGCGGACTAGCGGGAATATCTACGAGCAGTACTTC
TRBJ1-6 | TRBD1 | - | TRBV5-4 | CASSETTGDNSPLHF | TGTGCCAGCAGCGAGACCACAGGGGATAATTCACCCCTCCACTTT
TRBJ1-1 | TRBD1 | - | TRBV7-9 | CASSQDRGRDIEAFF | TGTGCCAGCAGCCAGGACAGGGGGCGCGATATTGAAGCTTTCTTT
TRBJ1-3 | - | - | TRBV7-9 | CASRSQVGNTIYF | TGTGCCAGCAGGTCTCAGGTTGGAAACACCATATATTTT
TRBJ1-5 | - | - | TRBV27 | CASSFVANQPQHF | TGTGCCAGCAGTTTCGTAGCGAATCAGCCCCAGCATTTT
TRBJ2-5 | TRBD1 | - | TRBV9 | CASSVEGQGWETQYF | TGTGCCAGCAGCGTAGAGGGACAGGGTTGGGAGACCCAGTACTTC
TRBJ1-5 | - | - | TRBV6-1 | CASSLQANQPQHF | TGTGCCAGCAGTCTGCAGGCAAATCAGCCCCAGCATTTT
TRBJ2-7 | TRBD2 | - | TRBV9 | CASSVGGTSGSKEQYF | TGTGCCAGCAGCGTCGGGGGAACTAGCGGGAGTAAGGAGCAGTACTTC
TRBJ2-5 | TRBD1 | - | TRBV27 | CASSLDREETQYF | TGTGCCAGCAGCCTGGACAGGGAAGAGACCCAGTACTTC